The clone carrying this T cell receptor beta chain was observed many times. TCRdb itself ran the 5' RACE reads through MiXCR, one entry per CDR3 protein. The top ten clones hold 16% of a sample with around 110,000 distinct CDR3 sequences, 12% of them seen once. The sample belongs to a study of spatial heterogeneity in lung cancer. Regarding time point: blood at routine non-recurrence follow-up after resection. The input material, whole RNA from tumor, nontumor lung or frozen PBMC, was sequenced unsorted. The V gene's germline CDR1 is DFQATT and CDR2 SNEGSKA (reference sequence). The CDR3 is made up of 13 amino acids. With 6 bases removed from V and 8 bases from J, the gap between germline ends came to 16 bases.

The receptor comes from a male donor with early-stage non-small cell lung cancer. The input for sequencing was PBMCs, taken at follow-up. The chain carries TRBV20-1 and TRBJ1-4, with D possibly TRBD1 on 6 matching bases. The CDR3 loop is CSATQGSDEKLFF. In DNA, the CDR3 is TGCAGTGCCACACAGGGTTCGGACGAAAAACTGTTTTTT.